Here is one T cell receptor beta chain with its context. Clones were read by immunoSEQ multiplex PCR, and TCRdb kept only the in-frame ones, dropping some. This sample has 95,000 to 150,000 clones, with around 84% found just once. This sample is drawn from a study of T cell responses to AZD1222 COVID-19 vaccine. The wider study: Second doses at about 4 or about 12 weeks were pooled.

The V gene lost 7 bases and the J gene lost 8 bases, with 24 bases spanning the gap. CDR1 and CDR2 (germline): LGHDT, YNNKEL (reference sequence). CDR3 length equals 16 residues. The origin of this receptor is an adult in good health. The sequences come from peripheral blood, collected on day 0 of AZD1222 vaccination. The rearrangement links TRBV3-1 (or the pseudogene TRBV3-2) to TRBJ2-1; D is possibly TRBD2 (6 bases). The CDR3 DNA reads TGTGCCAGCAACGGGCCCGGTGGACCTAGCGTCGATGAGCAGTTCTTC. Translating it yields CASNGPGGPSVDEQFF.